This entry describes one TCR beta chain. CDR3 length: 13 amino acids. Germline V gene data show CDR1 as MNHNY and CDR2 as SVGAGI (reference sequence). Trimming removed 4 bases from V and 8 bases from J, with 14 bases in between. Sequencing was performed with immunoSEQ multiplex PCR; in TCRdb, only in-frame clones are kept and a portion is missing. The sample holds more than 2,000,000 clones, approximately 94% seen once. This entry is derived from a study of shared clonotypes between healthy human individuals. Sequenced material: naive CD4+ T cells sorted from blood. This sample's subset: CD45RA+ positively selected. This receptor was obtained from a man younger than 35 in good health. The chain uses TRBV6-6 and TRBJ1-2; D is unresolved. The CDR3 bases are TGTGCCAGCAGTTTGGGCTCCACCGGGGGCTACACCTTC. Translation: CASSLGSTGGYTF.